This T cell receptor beta chain stems from a study of CD8+ T cells in alopecia areata. Germline V CDR1 and CDR2: SGHAT, FQNNGV. This CDR3 comprises 15 residues. With 1 base removed from V and 7 bases from J, the gap between germline ends came to 11 bases. RNA extraction was followed by reverse transcription into cDNA, which acted as the sequencing template. Clones were sequenced by immunoSEQ multiplex PCR, and TCRdb holds only the in-frame ones, with some missing. The sample contains 200,000 to 250,000 clones, approximately 38% of which appear only once. The treatment was: oral pan-JAK inhibitor, 5-10 mg twice daily. About this clone: What it binds is not known.

The study's findings and limits: Scalp sequencing captures resident alphabeta T cells of normal skin too. Scalp clonality and expanded CD8+ clones among the top 100 were significantly decreased by tofacitinib. In scalp and blood, many expanded lesional clones persisted during tofacitinib. Especially in alopecia totalis/universalis, lesional scalp showed greater clonality than normal scalp did.

This rearrangement joins TRBV11-2 to TRBJ1-6, with a weak D call TRBD1 (5 bases). This TCR came from a human donor with alopecia areata. The starting material was CD4+ T cells sorted from blood, obtained around week 34, from a patient treated with tofacitinib. The CDR3 coding sequence is TGTGCCAGCAGCTTAGGTAGACGGGACAATTCACCCCTCCACTTT. As protein: CASSLGRRDNSPLHF.